This T cell receptor (beta chain) was retrieved from a study of vaccination and CD4 T cells after COVID-19. This clonotype appeared once. No antigen is known for it. The treatment: roughly 11-day PBMC culture with coronavirus spike peptide pools or control peptides (ViraFEST assay). ViraFEST stimulated the growth of antigen-specific T cells using peptide pools and subsequently profiled their TCRs by sequencing. The medium had half its volume replaced with fresh IL-2 medium on days 3 and 7. The Oncomine TCR Beta short-read assay sequenced DNA from cultured CD4+ T cells. MiXCR, run by TCRdb on the PCR reads, gives a single entry per CDR3 protein. The profile covers around 20,000 distinct CDR3 sequences, with around half appearing a single time and under 8.5% taken by the ten largest. The TCR originated in a human donor who had recovered from COVID-19. Sequenced here: CD4+ T cells from blood, cultured in vitro, sampled before SARS-CoV-2 vaccination.

The CDR3 DNA follows: TGTGCCTGGAGTCCCGCCCTCGGCGGGCAAGAGACCCAGTACTTC. Protein sequence: CAWSPALGGQETQYF. The genes are TRBV30 and TRBJ2-5; D is possibly TRBD2 (5 bases). In germline, CDR1 is GTSNPN, CDR2 SVGIG (reference sequence). V gave up 2 bases and J gave up 2 bases, with 15 bases separating them. This CDR3 spans 15 amino acids.